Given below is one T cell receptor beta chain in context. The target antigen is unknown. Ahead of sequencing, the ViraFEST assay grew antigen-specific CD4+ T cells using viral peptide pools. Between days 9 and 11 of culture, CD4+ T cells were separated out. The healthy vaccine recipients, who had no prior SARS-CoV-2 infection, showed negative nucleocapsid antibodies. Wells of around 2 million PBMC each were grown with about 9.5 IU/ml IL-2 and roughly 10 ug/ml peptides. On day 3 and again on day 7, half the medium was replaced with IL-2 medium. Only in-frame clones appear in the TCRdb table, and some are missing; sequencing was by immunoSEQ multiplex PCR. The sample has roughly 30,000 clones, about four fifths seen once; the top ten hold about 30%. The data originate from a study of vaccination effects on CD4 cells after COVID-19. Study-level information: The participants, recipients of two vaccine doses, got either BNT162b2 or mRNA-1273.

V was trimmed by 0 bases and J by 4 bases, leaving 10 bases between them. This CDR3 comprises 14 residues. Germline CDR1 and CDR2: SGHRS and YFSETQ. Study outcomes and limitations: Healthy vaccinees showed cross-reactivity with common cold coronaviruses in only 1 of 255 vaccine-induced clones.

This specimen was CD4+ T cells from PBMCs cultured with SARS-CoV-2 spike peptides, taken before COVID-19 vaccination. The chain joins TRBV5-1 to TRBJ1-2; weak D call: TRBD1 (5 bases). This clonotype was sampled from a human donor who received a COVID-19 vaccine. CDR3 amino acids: CASSLDGTVYGYTF. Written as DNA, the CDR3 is TGCGCCAGCAGCTTGGACGGGACTGTCTATGGCTACACCTTC.